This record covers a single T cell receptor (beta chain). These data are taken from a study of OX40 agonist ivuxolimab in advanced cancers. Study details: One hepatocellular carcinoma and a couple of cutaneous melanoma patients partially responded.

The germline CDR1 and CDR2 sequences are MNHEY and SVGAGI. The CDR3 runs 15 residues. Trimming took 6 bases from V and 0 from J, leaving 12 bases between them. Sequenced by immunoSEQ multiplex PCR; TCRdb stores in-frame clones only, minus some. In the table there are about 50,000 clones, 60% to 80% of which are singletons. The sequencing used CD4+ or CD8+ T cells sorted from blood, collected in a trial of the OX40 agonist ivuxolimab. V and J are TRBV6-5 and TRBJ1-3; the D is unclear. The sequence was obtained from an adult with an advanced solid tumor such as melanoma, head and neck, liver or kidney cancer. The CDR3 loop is CASRLQAPSGNTIYF. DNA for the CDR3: TGTGCCAGCAGGTTACAAGCACCCTCTGGAAACACCATATATTTT.